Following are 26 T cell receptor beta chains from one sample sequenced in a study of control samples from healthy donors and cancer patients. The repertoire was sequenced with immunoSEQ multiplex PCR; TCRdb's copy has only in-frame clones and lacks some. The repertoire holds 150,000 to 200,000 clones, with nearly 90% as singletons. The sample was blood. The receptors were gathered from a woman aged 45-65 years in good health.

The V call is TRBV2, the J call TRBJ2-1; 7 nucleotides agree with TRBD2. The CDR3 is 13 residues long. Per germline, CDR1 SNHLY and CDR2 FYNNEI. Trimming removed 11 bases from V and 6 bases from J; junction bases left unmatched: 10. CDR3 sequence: CAGKITSANEQFF. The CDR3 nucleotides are TGTGCCGGAAAAATAACTAGCGCCAATGAGCAGTTCTTC. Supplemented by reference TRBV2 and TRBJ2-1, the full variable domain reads EPEVTQTPSHQVTQMGQEVILRCVPISNHLYFYWYRQILGQKVEFLVSFYNNEISEKSEIFDDQFSVERPDGSNFTLKIRSTKLEDSAMYFCAGKITSANEQFFGPGTRLTVL.

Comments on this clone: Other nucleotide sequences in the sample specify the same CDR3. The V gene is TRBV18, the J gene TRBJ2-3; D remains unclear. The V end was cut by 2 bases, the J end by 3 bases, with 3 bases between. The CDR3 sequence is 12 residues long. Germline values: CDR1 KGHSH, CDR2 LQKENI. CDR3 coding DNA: TGTGCCAGCTCACCAGGGACAGATACGCAGTATTTT. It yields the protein CASSPGTDTQYF. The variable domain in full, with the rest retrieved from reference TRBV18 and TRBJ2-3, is NAGVMQNPRHLVRRRGQEARLRCSPMKGHSHVYWYRQLPEEGLKFMVYLQKENIIDESGMPKERFSAEFPKEGPSILRIQQVVRGDSAAYFCASSPGTDTQYFGPGTRLTVL.

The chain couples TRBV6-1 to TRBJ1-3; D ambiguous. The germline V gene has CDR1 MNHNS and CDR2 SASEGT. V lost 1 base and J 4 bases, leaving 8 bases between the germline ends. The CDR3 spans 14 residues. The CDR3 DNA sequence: TGTGCCAGCAGTGAAGGAGGGAACGGAAACACCATATATTTT. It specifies CASSEGGNGNTIYF.

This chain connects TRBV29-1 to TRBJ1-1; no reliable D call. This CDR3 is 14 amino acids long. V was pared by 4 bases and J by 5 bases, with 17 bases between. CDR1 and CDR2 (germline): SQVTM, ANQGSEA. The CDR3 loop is CSVGAGSGKTEAFF. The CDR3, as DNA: TGCAGCGTTGGGGCTGGATCCGGGAAAACTGAAGCTTTCTTT.

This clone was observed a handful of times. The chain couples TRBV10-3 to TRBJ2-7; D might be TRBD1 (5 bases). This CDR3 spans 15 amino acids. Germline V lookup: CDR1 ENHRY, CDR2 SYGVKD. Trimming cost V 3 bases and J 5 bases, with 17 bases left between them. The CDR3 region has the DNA TGTGCCATCAGTGATTCCGGCCAAGGGGTCCACGAGCAGTACTTC. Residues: CAISDSGQGVHEQYF.

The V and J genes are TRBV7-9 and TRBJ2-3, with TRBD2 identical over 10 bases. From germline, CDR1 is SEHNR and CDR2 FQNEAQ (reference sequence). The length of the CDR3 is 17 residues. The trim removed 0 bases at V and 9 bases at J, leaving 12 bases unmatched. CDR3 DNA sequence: TGTGCCAGCAGCTTAGCAGGGGGTTTAGCGGGAGGACGGACGCAGTATTTT. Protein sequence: CASSLAGGLAGGRTQYF.

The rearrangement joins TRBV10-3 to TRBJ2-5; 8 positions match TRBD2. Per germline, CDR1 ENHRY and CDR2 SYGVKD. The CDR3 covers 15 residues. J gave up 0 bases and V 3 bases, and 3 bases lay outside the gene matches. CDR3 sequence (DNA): TGTGCCATCAGTGATGTAGCGGGGTACCAAGAGACCCAGTACTTC. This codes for CAISDVAGYQETQYF.

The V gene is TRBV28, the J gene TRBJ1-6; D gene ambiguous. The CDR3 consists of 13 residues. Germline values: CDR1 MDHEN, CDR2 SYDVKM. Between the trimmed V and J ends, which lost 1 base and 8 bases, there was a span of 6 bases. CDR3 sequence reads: CASSLLTDSPLHF. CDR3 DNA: TGTGCCAGCAGTTTATTGACGGATTCACCCCTCCACTTT.

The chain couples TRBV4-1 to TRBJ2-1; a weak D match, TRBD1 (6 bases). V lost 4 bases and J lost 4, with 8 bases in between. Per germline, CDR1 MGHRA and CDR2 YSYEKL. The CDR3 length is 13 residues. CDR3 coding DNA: TGCGCCAGCAGCCGACAGGAATACAATGAGCAGTTCTTC. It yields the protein CASSRQEYNEQFF.

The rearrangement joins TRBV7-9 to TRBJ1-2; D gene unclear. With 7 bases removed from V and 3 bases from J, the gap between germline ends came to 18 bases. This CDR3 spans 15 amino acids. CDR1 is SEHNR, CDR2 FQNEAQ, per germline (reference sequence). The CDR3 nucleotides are TGTGCCAGCACCCTCTATGAACTGCGATACTATGGCTACACCTTC. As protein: CASTLYELRYYGYTF.

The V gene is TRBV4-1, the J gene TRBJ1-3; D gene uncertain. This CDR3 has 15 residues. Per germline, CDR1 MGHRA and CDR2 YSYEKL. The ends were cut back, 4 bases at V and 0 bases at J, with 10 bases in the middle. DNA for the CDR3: TGCGCCAGCAGCCGAGTATTTACCTCTGGAAACACCATATATTTT. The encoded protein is CASSRVFTSGNTIYF.

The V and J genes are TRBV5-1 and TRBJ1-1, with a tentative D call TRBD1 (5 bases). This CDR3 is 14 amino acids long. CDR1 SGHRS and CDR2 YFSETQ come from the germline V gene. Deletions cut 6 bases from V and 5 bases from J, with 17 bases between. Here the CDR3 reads CASKTGFLETEAFF. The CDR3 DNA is TGCGCCAGCAAAACAGGTTTTCTGGAGACTGAAGCTTTCTTT.

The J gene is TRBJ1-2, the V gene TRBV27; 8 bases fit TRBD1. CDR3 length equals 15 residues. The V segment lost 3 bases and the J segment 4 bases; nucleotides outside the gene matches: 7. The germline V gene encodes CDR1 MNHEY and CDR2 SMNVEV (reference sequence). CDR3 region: CASSLRQGAGYGYTF. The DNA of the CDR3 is TGTGCCAGCAGTTTGCGGCAGGGGGCAGGCTATGGCTACACCTTC.

CDR3 in amino acids: CASSSLPGGLNEQFF. The CDR3 coding sequence is TGTGCCAGCAGTTCTCTACCGGGAGGGTTGAATGAGCAGTTCTTC. This chain uses TRBV6-6 with TRBJ2-1, with 8 nucleotides matching TRBD2. Trimming removed 4 bases from V and 7 bases from J; junction bases left unmatched: 9. Germline assignment: CDR1 MNHNY and CDR2 SVGAGI (reference sequence). This CDR3 has 15 residues.

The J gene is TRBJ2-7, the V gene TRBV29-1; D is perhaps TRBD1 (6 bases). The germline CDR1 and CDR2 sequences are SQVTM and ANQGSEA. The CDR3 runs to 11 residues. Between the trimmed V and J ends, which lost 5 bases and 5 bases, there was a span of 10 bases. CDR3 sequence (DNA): TGCAGCGTTCAGGGGAGCAACGAGCAGTACTTC. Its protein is CSVQGSNEQYF.

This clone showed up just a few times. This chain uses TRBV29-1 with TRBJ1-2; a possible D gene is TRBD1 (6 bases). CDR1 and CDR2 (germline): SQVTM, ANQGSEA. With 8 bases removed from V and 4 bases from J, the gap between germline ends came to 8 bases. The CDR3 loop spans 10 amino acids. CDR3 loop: CSTDSYGYTF. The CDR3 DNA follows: TGCAGCACGGACAGCTATGGCTACACCTTC.

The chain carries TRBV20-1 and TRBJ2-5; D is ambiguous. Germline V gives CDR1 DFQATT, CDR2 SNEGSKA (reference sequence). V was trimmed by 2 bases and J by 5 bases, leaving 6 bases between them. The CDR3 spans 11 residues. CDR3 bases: TGCAGTGCTAGATTGAGTGAGACCCAGTACTTC. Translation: CSARLSETQYF.

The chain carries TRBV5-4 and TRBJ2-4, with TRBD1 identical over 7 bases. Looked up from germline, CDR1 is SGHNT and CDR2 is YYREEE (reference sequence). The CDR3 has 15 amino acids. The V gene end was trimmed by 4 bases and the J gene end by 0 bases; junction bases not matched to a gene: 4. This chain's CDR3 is CASSRTGIAKNIQYF. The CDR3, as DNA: TGTGCCAGCAGCCGGACAGGTATAGCCAAAAACATTCAGTACTTC.

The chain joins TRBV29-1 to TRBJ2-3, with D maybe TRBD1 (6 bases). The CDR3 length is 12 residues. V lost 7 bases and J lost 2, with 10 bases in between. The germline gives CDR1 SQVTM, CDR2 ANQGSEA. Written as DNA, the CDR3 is TGCAGCGCACAGGGCCCCACAGATACGCAGTATTTT. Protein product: CSAQGPTDTQYF.

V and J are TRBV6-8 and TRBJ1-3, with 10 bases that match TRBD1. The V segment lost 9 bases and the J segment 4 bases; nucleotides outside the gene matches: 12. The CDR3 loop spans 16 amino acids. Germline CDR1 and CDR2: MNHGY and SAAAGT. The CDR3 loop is CARTVPGQGRGNTIYF. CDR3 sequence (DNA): TGTGCCAGAACCGTTCCGGGACAGGGGCGGGGAAACACCATATATTTT.

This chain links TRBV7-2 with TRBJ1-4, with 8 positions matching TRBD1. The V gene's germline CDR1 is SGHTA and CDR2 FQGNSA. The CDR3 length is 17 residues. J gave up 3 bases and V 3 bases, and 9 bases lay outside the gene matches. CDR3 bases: TGTGCCAGCAGCTTTGGACAGGGCTCTGTGCCTAATGAAAAACTGTTTTTT. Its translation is CASSFGQGSVPNEKLFF.

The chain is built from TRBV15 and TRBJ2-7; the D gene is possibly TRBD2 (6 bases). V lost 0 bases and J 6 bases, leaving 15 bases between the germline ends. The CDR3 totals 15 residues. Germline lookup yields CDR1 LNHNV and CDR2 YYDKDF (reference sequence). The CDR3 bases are TGTGCCACCAGCAGAGATCTCCGCGGGACGGGCGAGCAGTACTTC. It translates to CATSRDLRGTGEQYF.

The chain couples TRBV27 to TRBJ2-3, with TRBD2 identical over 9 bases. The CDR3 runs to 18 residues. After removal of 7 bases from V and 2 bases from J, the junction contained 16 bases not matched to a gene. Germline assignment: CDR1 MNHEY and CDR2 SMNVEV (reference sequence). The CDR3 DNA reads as TGTGCCAGCACCCCACCCCCGCGTTTAGCGGGGGTCACAGATACGCAGTATTTT. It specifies CASTPPPRLAGVTDTQYF.

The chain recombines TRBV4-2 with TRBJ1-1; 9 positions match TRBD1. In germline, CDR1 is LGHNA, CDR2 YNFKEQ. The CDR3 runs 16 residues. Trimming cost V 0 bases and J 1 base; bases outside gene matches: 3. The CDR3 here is CASSQDLGQGNTEAFF. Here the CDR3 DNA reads TGTGCCAGCAGCCAAGACCTGGGACAGGGGAACACTGAAGCTTTCTTT.

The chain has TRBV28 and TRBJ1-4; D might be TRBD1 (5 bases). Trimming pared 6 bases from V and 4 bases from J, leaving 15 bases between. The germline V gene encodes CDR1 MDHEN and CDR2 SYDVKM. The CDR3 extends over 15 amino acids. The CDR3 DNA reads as TGTGCCAGCAGGTCCACCGGAGGGGTTAATGAAAAACTGTTTTTT. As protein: CASRSTGGVNEKLFF.

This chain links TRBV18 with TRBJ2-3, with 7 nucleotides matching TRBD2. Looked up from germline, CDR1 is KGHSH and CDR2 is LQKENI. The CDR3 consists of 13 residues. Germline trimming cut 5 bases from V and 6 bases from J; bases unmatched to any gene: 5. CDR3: CASSELARDTQYF. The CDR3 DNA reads TGTGCCAGCTCAGAACTAGCGCGGGATACGCAGTATTTT.